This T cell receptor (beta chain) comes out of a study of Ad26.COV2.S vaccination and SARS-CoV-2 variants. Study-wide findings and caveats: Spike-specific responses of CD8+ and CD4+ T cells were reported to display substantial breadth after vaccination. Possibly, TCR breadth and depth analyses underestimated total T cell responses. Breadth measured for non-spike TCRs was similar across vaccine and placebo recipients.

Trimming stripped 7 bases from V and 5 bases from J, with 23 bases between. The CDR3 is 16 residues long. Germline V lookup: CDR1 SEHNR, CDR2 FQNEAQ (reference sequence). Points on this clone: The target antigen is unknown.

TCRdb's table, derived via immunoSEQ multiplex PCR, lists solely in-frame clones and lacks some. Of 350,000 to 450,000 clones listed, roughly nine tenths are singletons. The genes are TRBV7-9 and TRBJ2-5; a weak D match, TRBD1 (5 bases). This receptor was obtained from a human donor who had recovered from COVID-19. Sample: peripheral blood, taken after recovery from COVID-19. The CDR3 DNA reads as TGTGCCAGCACCCCAAGGGGTAGAACAAATGGGGAGACCCAGTACTTC. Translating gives CASTPRGRTNGETQYF.